This T cell receptor (beta chain) was profiled in a study of cytomegalovirus exposure and HLA in healthy donors. This clone was seen a handful of times. The V gene's germline CDR1 is SNHLY and CDR2 FYNNEI. V was cut by 5 bases and J by 2 bases, with 12 bases left in between. The CDR3 length is 14 residues. The PCR used 60 Vbeta and 13 Jbeta primers. The protocol was immunoSEQ multiplex PCR, while the TCRdb copy is restricted to in-frame clones and leaves out a portion. The sample includes over 100,000 clones, roughly 8.8% seen only once; the top ten take more than 6.5%. This rearrangement joins TRBV2 to TRBJ2-5; D gene ambiguous. This receptor was identified in a woman between 40 and 55 years old in good health and CMV-seropositive. The sample consisted of PBMCs. The CDR3 loop is CASSPQTVQETQYF. The CDR3 nucleotides read TGTGCCAGCAGTCCACAGACGGTGCAAGAGACCCAGTACTTC.